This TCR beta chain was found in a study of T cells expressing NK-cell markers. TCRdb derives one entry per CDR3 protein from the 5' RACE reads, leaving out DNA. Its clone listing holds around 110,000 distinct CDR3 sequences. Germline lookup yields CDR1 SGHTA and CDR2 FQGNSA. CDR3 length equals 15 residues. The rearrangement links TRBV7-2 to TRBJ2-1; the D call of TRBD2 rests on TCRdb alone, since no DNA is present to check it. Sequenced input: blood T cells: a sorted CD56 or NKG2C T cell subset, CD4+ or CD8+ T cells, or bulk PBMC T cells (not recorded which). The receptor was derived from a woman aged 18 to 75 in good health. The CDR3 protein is CASSLLAGGQSEQFF.